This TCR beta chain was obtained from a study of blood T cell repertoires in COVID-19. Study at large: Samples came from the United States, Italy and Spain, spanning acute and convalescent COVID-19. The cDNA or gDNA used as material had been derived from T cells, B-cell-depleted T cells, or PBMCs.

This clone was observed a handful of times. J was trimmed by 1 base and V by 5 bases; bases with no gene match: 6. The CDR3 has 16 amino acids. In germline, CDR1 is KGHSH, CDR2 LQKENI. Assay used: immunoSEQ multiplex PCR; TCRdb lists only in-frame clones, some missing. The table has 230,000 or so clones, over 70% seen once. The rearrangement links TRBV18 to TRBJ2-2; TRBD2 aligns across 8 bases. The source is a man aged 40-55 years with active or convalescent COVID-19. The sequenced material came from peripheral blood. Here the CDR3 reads CASSWREAQNTGELFF. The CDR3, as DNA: TGTGCCAGCTCATGGCGGGAGGCCCAGAACACCGGGGAGCTGTTTTTT.